The next 23 T cell receptor beta chains were all read from a single sample in a study of blood T cell repertoires in COVID-19. The assay was immunoSEQ multiplex PCR, and TCRdb's table has in-frame clones only and misses some. The top ten hold approximately 10% of the sample, which has around 68,000 clones, 70% to 85% seen once. What was sequenced was peripheral blood. These TCRs come from a woman in her forties or fifties with acute or convalescent COVID-19.

The chain couples TRBV18 to TRBJ1-1, with a weak D call TRBD1 (5 bases). CDR1 is KGHSH and CDR2 is LQKENI in the germline V gene. V was pared by 3 bases and J by 0 bases, with 11 bases between. The CDR3 spans 15 residues. In DNA form, the CDR3 reads TGTGCCAGCTCACCTATCGGGGGAATGAACACTGAAGCTTTCTTT. This sequence encodes CASSPIGGMNTEAFF.

As to this clone: An end of the junction does not agree with germline; a read error may underlie this. The V call is TRBV15, the J call TRBJ2-3, with 10 bases lining up with TRBD2. The germline V gene has CDR1 LNHNV and CDR2 YYDKDF (reference sequence). There are 12 residues in the CDR3. The CDR3: CATSRGSGGPTF. The CDR3 nucleotides read TGTGCCACCAGCAGGGGTAGCGGGGGGCCGACGTTT.

V and J are TRBV18 and TRBJ1-4; 7 bases are a match to TRBD1. Germline V gene lookup returns CDR1 KGHSH and CDR2 LQKENI. V was clipped by 5 bases and J by 8 bases; unmatched bases: 11. This CDR3 has 15 amino acids. The CDR3 region is CASSSGTARPEKLFF. Here the CDR3 DNA reads TGTGCCAGCTCATCCGGGACAGCCCGGCCGGAAAAACTGTTTTTT.

The rearrangement joins TRBV7-9 to TRBJ2-3, with D possibly matching TRBD2 (6 bases). This CDR3 is built from 15 residues. CDR1 and CDR2 (germline): SEHNR, FQNEAQ (reference sequence). Trimming took off 4 bases at V and 2 bases at J, with 13 bases between the two ends. The CDR3 is CASSSTVAVTDTQYF. Written as DNA, the CDR3 is TGTGCCAGCAGCTCCACTGTAGCGGTCACAGATACGCAGTATTTT. The full variable domain, completed using reference TRBV7-9 and TRBJ2-3, is DTGVSQNPRHKITKRGQNVTFRCDPISEHNRLYWYRQTLGQGPEFLTYFQNEAQLEKSRLLSDRFSAERPKGSFSTLEIQRTEQGDSAMYLCASSSTVAVTDTQYFGPGTRLTVL.

The chain uses TRBV6-5 and TRBJ1-5; TRBD1 agrees at 7 bases. The CDR3 spans 13 residues. V shed 6 bases and J 4 bases; nucleotides not matched to a gene: 3. Germline V lookup: CDR1 MNHEY, CDR2 SVGAGI. This CDR3 is CASRSTGNQPQHF. The CDR3 DNA is TGTGCCAGCAGATCGACAGGGAATCAGCCCCAGCATTTT.

This clone came up many times. This chain uses TRBV30 with TRBJ1-5, with 10 bases identical to TRBD1. With 1 base clipped from V and 3 bases from J, the junction kept 9 bases outside the gene matches. This CDR3 comprises 17 residues. Germline CDR1 reads GTSNPN; CDR2 reads SVGIG (reference sequence). DNA of the CDR3: TGTGCCTGGAGTGGTCTTGGGGGACAGGGGAACAATCAGCCCCAGCATTTT. Translated, it gives CAWSGLGGQGNNQPQHF.

This chain links TRBV6-2 or TRBV6-3 with TRBJ2-2, with a weak D call TRBD2 (5 bases). The CDR3 has 14 amino acids. Trimming took 5 bases from V and 2 from J, leaving 9 bases between them. CDR1 is MNHEY and CDR2 is SVGEGT in the germline V gene. CDR3 protein: CASSRLPNTGELFF. The CDR3 region has the DNA TGTGCCAGCAGTAGACTACCTAACACCGGGGAGCTGTTTTTT.

The rearrangement links TRBV7-8 to TRBJ1-5; maybe TRBD1 (6 bases). V dropped 1 base and J dropped 6 bases, with 13 bases sitting between them. This CDR3 is 15 amino acids long. From germline, CDR1 is SGHVS and CDR2 FQNEAQ. The CDR3 bases are TGTGCCAGCAGCTTAGGAGGGGGTGGGCGTCAGCCCCAGCATTTT. This gives the protein CASSLGGGGRQPQHF. The complete variable domain, with remaining parts taken from reference TRBV7-8 and TRBJ1-5, reads GAGVSQSPRYKVAKRGQDVALRCDPISGHVSLFWYQQALGQGPEFLTYFQNEAQLDKSGLPSDRFFAERPEGSVSTLKIQRTQQEDSAVYLCASSLGGGGRQPQHFGDGTRLSIL.

This clone has just one count. The chain combines TRBV5-5 with TRBJ2-2; D is unclear. The CDR3 has 18 residues. Germline values: CDR1 SGHKS, CDR2 YYEKEE (reference sequence). V gave up 0 bases and J gave up 10 bases, with 25 bases separating them. The CDR3 DNA sequence: TGTGCCAGCAGCTTGGCCCCTACGGGTACCGGCCGTGAATTGGAGCTGTTTTTT. This encodes CASSLAPTGTGRELELFF.

The chain joins TRBV2 to TRBJ1-2; TRBD1 agrees at 8 bases. This CDR3 has 13 residues. Unmatched junction bases numbered 4, after V lost 6 bases and J lost 4 bases. Germline values: CDR1 SNHLY, CDR2 FYNNEI. CDR3 amino acids: CASRDGQGYGYTF. The CDR3 DNA reads as TGTGCCAGCAGGGACGGACAGGGCTATGGCTACACCTTC.

On this clone: Germline and junction disagree at one end, which may indicate a read error. The V and J genes are TRBV11-2 and TRBJ2-1; 7 bases are a match to TRBD2. Per germline, CDR1 SGHAT and CDR2 FQNNGV. The CDR3 is made up of 13 amino acids. The DNA for the CDR3 is TGTGCCAGCAGCTTACTGTCCGTGGGAGGGCCTCTCTTC. Residues: CASSLLSVGGPLF.

The chain couples TRBV10-3 to TRBJ2-1, with 7 bases lining up with TRBD1. Germline V gene sequence: CDR1 ENHRY, CDR2 SYGVKD. V lost 10 bases to trimming and J lost 5 bases; unmatched junction nucleotides: 5. The CDR3 is 12 residues long. Here the CDR3 DNA reads TGTGCCACCGACGACAGGGACAATGAGCAGTTCTTC. Translation gives CATDDRDNEQFF.

For the CDR3, the DNA is TGTGCCAGCAGCCAAGGGCGAGGGATAGCGGGGGCTCTAATGTACCAAGAGACCCAGTACTTC. Its translation is CASSQGRGIAGALMYQETQYF. The chain joins TRBV4-2 to TRBJ2-5; 9 nucleotides align to TRBD2. J lost 0 bases, V lost 1 base, and 18 bases had no gene match. Germline CDR1 LGHNA, CDR2 YNFKEQ. The CDR3 runs 21 residues.

This clone was picked up a small number of times. This chain joins TRBV20-1 and TRBJ1-5; D is perhaps TRBD1 (6 bases). Germline values: CDR1 DFQATT, CDR2 SNEGSKA (reference sequence). The CDR3 consists of 16 residues. V was clipped by 3 bases and J by 4 bases, with 19 bases between them. CDR3: CSASEEGGFGNQPQHF. DNA of the CDR3: TGCAGTGCTAGTGAGGAGGGGGGGTTTGGGAATCAGCCCCAGCATTTT.

The chain couples TRBV7-3 to TRBJ1-2; D remains unclear. The CDR3 contains 13 residues. Germline loops: CDR1 SGHTA, CDR2 FQGTGA. V lost 1 base and J lost 6, with 9 bases in between. The CDR3, as DNA: TGTGCCAGCAGCTTAATGGTCGGAGATGGCTACACCTTC. This encodes CASSLMVGDGYTF.

The chain recombines TRBV7-2 with TRBJ1-3; no clear D gene. The CDR3 is 15 residues long. Germline V gene lookup returns CDR1 SGHTA and CDR2 FQGNSA. The V end lost 0 bases, the J end lost 0 bases, and 6 bases lay between the germline ends. The CDR3 DNA follows: TGTGCCAGCAGCTTAGCGCCGGGCTCTGGAAACACCATATATTTT. Translated: CASSLAPGSGNTIYF. Full variable domain (missing parts from reference TRBV7-2 and TRBJ1-3): GAGVSQSPSNKVTEKGKDVELRCDPISGHTALYWYRQSLGQGLEFLIYFQGNSAPDKSGLPSDRFSAERTGGSVSTLTIQRTQQEDSAVYLCASSLAPGSGNTIYFGEGSWLTVV.

This chain joins TRBV19 and TRBJ2-1; possibly TRBD2 for D (6 bases). Trimming cost V 1 base and J 13 bases, with 14 bases left between them. The length of the CDR3 is 13 residues. CDR1 is LNHDA, CDR2 SQIVND, per germline (reference sequence). The CDR3 loop is CASSIAGAGAQFF. DNA of the CDR3: TGTGCCAGTAGTATAGCAGGAGCGGGTGCCCAGTTCTTC.

This chain joins TRBV3-1 (or the pseudogene TRBV3-2) and TRBJ1-2; the match to TRBD1 covers 9 bases. With V trimmed by 0 bases and J by 8 bases, 7 bases remained unmatched. CDR3 length equals 15 residues. Per the germline V gene, CDR1 is LGHDT and CDR2 is YNNKEL (reference sequence). The CDR3 DNA is TGTGCCAGCAGCCAAGATCACCGGGACAGGGAAGGCTACACCTTC. Protein: CASSQDHRDREGYTF.

This clone has just a few counts. CDR3 sequence: CASSREGEAFF. DNA for the CDR3: TGTGCCTCCAGCCGGGAGGGTGAAGCTTTCTTT. V usage is TRBV2 and J usage is TRBJ1-1, with unresolved D. The ends were cut back, 11 bases at V and 7 bases at J, with 14 bases in the middle. CDR1 is SNHLY and CDR2 is FYNNEI in the germline V gene. The CDR3 sequence is 11 residues long.

The V gene is TRBV6-2 or TRBV6-3, the J gene TRBJ1-2, with D possibly being TRBD1 (5 bases). The CDR3 totals 15 residues. Trimming left V 2 bases short and J 7 bases short, with 17 bases between. The germline V gene encodes CDR1 MNHEY and CDR2 SVGEGT. CDR3 amino acids: CASSYNDGRVGGYTF. CDR3 DNA sequence: TGTGCCAGCAGTTACAACGATGGCAGGGTCGGTGGCTACACCTTC.

The sample holds a few counts of this clone. This rearrangement joins TRBV27 to TRBJ1-1; 10 bases line up with TRBD1. Germline V lookup: CDR1 MNHEY, CDR2 SMNVEV (reference sequence). The V and J ends lost 7 bases and 12 bases, in that order; junction bases with no gene match: 11. CDR3 length equals 13 residues. CDR3 coding DNA: TGTGCCAGCACCGGGACAGGGGTCCTCCAAACTTTCTTT. This gives the protein CASTGTGVLQTFF.

The chain employs TRBV2 and TRBJ2-5; weak D call: TRBD1 (6 bases). CDR3 length: 12 residues. V was shortened by 3 bases and J by 4 bases, with 6 bases between the two germline ends. CDR1 SNHLY and CDR2 FYNNEI come from the germline V gene. DNA of the CDR3: TGTGCCAGCAGTGACAGGGGAGAGACCCAGTACTTC. Translation: CASSDRGETQYF.

The chain joins TRBV2 to TRBJ1-3; D ambiguous. V dropped 3 bases and J dropped 1 base, with 16 bases sitting between them. Looked up from germline, CDR1 is SNHLY and CDR2 is FYNNEI. CDR3 size: 17 residues. CDR3 DNA: TGTGCCAGCAGTGACACTAGGTGGGGTTTGTCTGGAAACACCATATATTTT. This encodes CASSDTRWGLSGNTIYF.